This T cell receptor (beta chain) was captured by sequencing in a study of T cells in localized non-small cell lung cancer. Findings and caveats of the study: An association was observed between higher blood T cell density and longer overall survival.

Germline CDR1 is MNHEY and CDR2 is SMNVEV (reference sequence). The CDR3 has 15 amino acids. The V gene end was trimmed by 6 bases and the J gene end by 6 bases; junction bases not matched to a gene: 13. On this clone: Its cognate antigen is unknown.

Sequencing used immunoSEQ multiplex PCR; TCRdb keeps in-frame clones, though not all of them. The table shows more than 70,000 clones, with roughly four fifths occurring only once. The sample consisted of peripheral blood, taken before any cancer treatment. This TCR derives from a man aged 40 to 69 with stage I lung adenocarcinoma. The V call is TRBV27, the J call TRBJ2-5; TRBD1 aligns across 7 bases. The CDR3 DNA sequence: TGTGCCAGCAGCCCCGGGACAGACGGTCGAAAGACCCAGTACTTC. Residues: CASSPGTDGRKTQYF.